The 20 T cell receptor beta chains reported below all come from one sample, sequenced in a study of cytotoxic CD8 clonotypes in ibrutinib-treated CLL. Produced via immunoSEQ multiplex PCR; TCRdb's table is partial and in-frame only. This sample yields around 200,000 clones, of which 60% to 80% are seen a single time; 9.5% to 12% belongs to the top ten. The sequences come from PBMCs, collected after 12 months of ibrutinib treatment. The receptors come from a human donor with chronic lymphocytic leukemia.

V usage is TRBV6-1 and J usage is TRBJ2-7, with unresolved D. Germline V gene sequence: CDR1 MNHNS, CDR2 SASEGT. The CDR3 is made up of 12 amino acids. Trimming left V 11 bases short and J 3 bases short, with 14 bases between. CDR3 in amino acids: CAVQSPRYEQYF. The CDR3 region has the DNA TGTGCCGTCCAATCTCCCCGCTACGAGCAGTACTTC.

V and J are TRBV7-9 and TRBJ1-5; 7 bases match TRBD1. This CDR3 contains 14 residues. V trimming: 4 bases; J trimming: 4 bases; junction bases outside the gene matches: 4. Germline lookup yields CDR1 SEHNR and CDR2 FQNEAQ (reference sequence). CDR3 sequence reads: CASSSTGRNQPQHF. Written as DNA, the CDR3 is TGTGCCAGCAGCTCGACAGGGAGAAATCAGCCCCAGCATTTT.

This chain connects TRBV7-9 to TRBJ2-7, with 9 bases fitting TRBD1. V was clipped by 5 bases and J by 1 base; unmatched bases: 6. CDR3 size: 15 residues. Per germline, CDR1 SEHNR and CDR2 FQNEAQ (reference sequence). The CDR3: CASSPRDRVSYEQYF. The DNA for the CDR3 is TGTGCCAGCAGCCCCCGGGACAGGGTATCCTACGAGCAGTACTTC.

The chain uses TRBV6-5 and TRBJ2-7; TRBD2 aligns across 8 bases. V was pared by 0 bases and J by 10 bases, with 14 bases of the junction left unmatched. Germline V lookup: CDR1 MNHEY, CDR2 SVGAGI. CDR3 length: 16 residues. The DNA for the CDR3 is TGTGCCAGCAGTTACTCCACCGGGCCGGGACTAGAATTACAGTACTTC. As protein: CASSYSTGPGLELQYF.

This chain uses TRBV7-6 with TRBJ2-1; 13 positions agree with TRBD2. Germline V gene data show CDR1 as SGHVS and CDR2 as FNYEAQ. Unmatched junction bases numbered 8, after V lost 1 base and J lost 5 bases. The CDR3 extends over 18 amino acids. As DNA, the CDR3 is TGTGCCAGCAGCTTAGGGTTTGGACTAGCGGGGGCCCACAATGAGCAGTTCTTC. This gives the protein CASSLGFGLAGAHNEQFF.

There are a few counts of this clone. V and J are TRBV18 and TRBJ2-7; 9 nucleotides align to TRBD2. This CDR3 region has 15 residues. V was pared by 2 bases and J by 7 bases, with 9 bases of the junction left unmatched. The germline V gene has CDR1 KGHSH and CDR2 LQKENI. CDR3 amino acids: CASSPGREGLSEQYF. CDR3 coding DNA: TGTGCCAGCTCACCAGGGCGGGAGGGCCTTTCGGAGCAGTACTTC.

The J gene is TRBJ2-3, the V gene TRBV6-5, with 7 bases fitting TRBD2. Germline V CDR1 and CDR2: MNHEY, SVGAGI. The CDR3 has 14 residues. After removal of 5 bases from V and 6 bases from J, the junction contained 8 bases not matched to a gene. The CDR3 sequence: CASSLGGEKDTQYF. For the CDR3, the DNA is TGTGCCAGCAGTCTGGGGGGGGAGAAGGATACGCAGTATTTT.

J is TRBJ1-5 and V is TRBV4-2, with 7 positions matching TRBD1. V dropped 1 base and J dropped 4; count of bases not matched to a gene: 4. Per germline, CDR1 LGHNA and CDR2 YNFKEQ. CDR3 size: 15 residues. CDR3 protein: CASSQVTQGNQPQHF. The CDR3, as DNA: TGTGCCAGCAGCCAAGTAACACAGGGGAATCAGCCCCAGCATTTT.

The rearrangement uses TRBV10-1 and TRBJ2-1; 8 bases map to TRBD2. CDR1 is WNHNN and CDR2 is SYGVQD in the germline V gene (reference sequence). There are 16 residues in the CDR3. Trimming cost V 3 bases and J 0 bases; bases outside gene matches: 4. The CDR3 sequence: CASSESGGNSYNEQFF. CDR3 sequence (DNA): TGCGCCAGCAGTGAAAGCGGGGGTAACTCCTACAATGAGCAGTTCTTC.

The genes are TRBV18 and TRBJ1-1; no firm D call. V lost 5 bases and J 1 base, leaving 14 bases between the germline ends. CDR3 length equals 15 residues. CDR1 is KGHSH, CDR2 LQKENI, per germline. The CDR3, as DNA: TGTGCCAGCTCAGTATGGGGAGTAGGGAACACTGAAGCTTTCTTT. Translation gives CASSVWGVGNTEAFF.

This clone was observed a single time. This chain uses TRBV9 with TRBJ2-3; the match to TRBD2 covers 13 bases. With 3 bases clipped from V and 3 bases from J, the junction kept 4 bases outside the gene matches. This CDR3 is built from 16 residues. Germline V lookup: CDR1 SGDLS, CDR2 YYNGEE. The CDR3 DNA is TGTGCCAGCAGCGCAGGACTAGCGGGGGCAACAGATACGCAGTATTTT. Its translation is CASSAGLAGATDTQYF.

V and J are TRBV11-2 and TRBJ2-1; 8 nucleotides agree with TRBD1. This CDR3 comprises 15 residues. The V segment lost 0 bases and the J segment 3 bases; nucleotides outside the gene matches: 1. Germline V lookup: CDR1 SGHAT, CDR2 FQNNGV. The CDR3 sequence is CASSLEQGGYNEQFF. In nucleotides, the CDR3 is TGTGCCAGCAGCTTAGAACAGGGGGGCTACAATGAGCAGTTCTTC.

The rearrangement links TRBV4-1 to TRBJ2-5; the match to TRBD2 covers 7 bases. CDR3 size: 14 residues. Germline V gene data show CDR1 as MGHRA and CDR2 as YSYEKL. V gave up 4 bases and J gave up 9 bases; unmatched junction bases: 11. This chain's CDR3 is CASSLTWGGRPQYF. In DNA form, the CDR3 reads TGCGCCAGCAGCCTCACATGGGGAGGGAGGCCCCAGTACTTC.

The rearrangement uses TRBV7-3 and TRBJ2-6, with 12 bases aligning to TRBD1. V was clipped by 2 bases and J by 2 bases; unmatched bases: 13. The length of the CDR3 is 21 residues. Per the germline V gene, CDR1 is SGHTA and CDR2 is FQGTGA. Here the CDR3 DNA reads TGTGCCAGCAGCTTAGCGGGTGGGCCCGGGACAGGGGGCGCTGGGGCCAACGTCCTGACTTTC. This codes for CASSLAGGPGTGGAGANVLTF. Full variable domain (remainder filled in from reference TRBV7-3 and TRBJ2-6): GAGVSQTPSNKVTEKGKYVELRCDPISGHTALYWYRQSLGQGPEFLIYFQGTGAADDSGLPNDRFFAVRPEGSVSTLKIQRTERGDSAVYLCASSLAGGPGTGGAGANVLTFGAGSRLTVL.

V usage is TRBV25-1 and J usage is TRBJ1-1; 10 bases line up with TRBD1. The V segment lost 8 bases and the J segment 1 base; nucleotides outside the gene matches: 10. Germline V lookup: CDR1 MGHDK, CDR2 SYGVNS. CDR3 size: 16 residues. The CDR3 DNA sequence: TGTGCCAGCGACAAGACAGGGGGCAAAGGGAACACTGAAGCTTTCTTT. Translating it yields CASDKTGGKGNTEAFF.

The rearrangement uses TRBV5-6 and TRBJ2-2; 11 bases align to TRBD1. CDR3 length: 16 amino acids. Germline V CDR1 and CDR2: SGHDT, YYEEEE. The J segment lost 7 bases and the V segment lost 5 bases, leaving 10 bases of the junction unmatched. The CDR3 DNA follows: TGTGCCAGCAGACAGCCGGGACAGGGGGGAAGCGGGGAGCTGTTTTTT. It encodes CASRQPGQGGSGELFF. The full variable domain, in which reference TRBV5-6 and TRBJ2-2 provide the parts outside the CDR3, is DAGVTQSPTHLIKTRGQQVTLRCSPKSGHDTVSWYQQALGQGPQFIFQYYEEEERQRGNFPDRFSGHQFPNYSSELNVNALLLGDSALYLCASRQPGQGGSGELFFGEGSRLTVL.

This clone has only one observation. This chain joins TRBV7-9 and TRBJ2-2; 8 nucleotides agree with TRBD2. Germline loops: CDR1 SEHNR, CDR2 FQNEAQ (reference sequence). V shed 10 bases and J 2 bases; nucleotides not matched to a gene: 3. CDR3 length: 13 amino acids. This chain's CDR3 is CANGGDNTGELFF. The CDR3 DNA is TGTGCCAACGGGGGGGACAACACCGGGGAGCTGTTTTTT.

This rearrangement joins TRBV6-6 to TRBJ1-4; TRBD1 matches at 9 bases. CDR1 is MNHNY, CDR2 SVGAGI, per germline (reference sequence). With 6 bases clipped from V and 3 bases from J, the junction kept 5 bases outside the gene matches. This CDR3 comprises 15 residues. The CDR3 region has the DNA TGTGCCAGCAGGGGACAGGGTTTAGCTAATGAAAAACTGTTTTTT. It is translated as CASRGQGLANEKLFF.

This clone was recorded only once. The CDR3 sequence is CASSVAGGRQETQYF. The CDR3 bases are TGTGCCAGCAGCGTAGCGGGCGGGCGGCAAGAGACCCAGTACTTC. The genes are TRBV9 and TRBJ2-5, with D maybe TRBD2 (5 bases). V was cut by 0 bases and J by 2 bases, with 11 bases left in between. The germline gives CDR1 SGDLS, CDR2 YYNGEE. This CDR3 has 15 residues.

The V call is TRBV7-2, the J call TRBJ1-4; the D gene is possibly TRBD1 (6 bases). The CDR3 is 15 amino acids. Germline CDR1 is SGHTA and CDR2 is FQGNSA. Trimming left V 5 bases short and J 8 bases short, with 18 bases between. CDR3 region: CASSPRQVWDEKLFF. The CDR3 DNA sequence: TGTGCCAGCAGCCCCAGACAGGTTTGGGACGAAAAACTGTTTTTT.